This T cell receptor (beta chain) was obtained from a study of cytomegalovirus exposure and HLA in healthy donors. Libraries were prepared by immunoSEQ multiplex PCR; TCRdb keeps only in-frame clonotypes and omits some of them. The repertoire holds some 190,000 clones, approximately 86% seen once, with about 7.2% in the top ten. Study findings and constraints: The study flagged around 160 TCR beta chains as cytomegalovirus-associated. The TCR clusters that emerged in the first cohort tended, a later analysis found, to co-occur in the approximately 130 validation repertoires.

Germline V CDR1 and CDR2: SGHDN, FVKESK. V was shortened by 5 bases and J by 4 bases, with 9 bases between the two germline ends. The length of the CDR3 is 13 residues. Note on this clone: Its antigen remains unknown.

This sequence was found in a man aged 25-45 years in good health and CMV-seropositive. Sequenced sample: PBMCs. V gene TRBV14 combines with J gene TRBJ2-1, with D hard to call. The DNA for the CDR3 is TGTGCCAGCAGCAGTCAGCAATACAATGAGCAGTTCTTC. Its protein is CASSSQQYNEQFF. The full variable domain, its missing parts supplied by reference TRBV14 and TRBJ2-1, is EAGVTQFPSHSVIEKGQTVTLRCDPISGHDNLYWYRRVMGKEIKFLLHFVKESKQDESGMPNNRFLAERTGGTYSTLKVQPAELEDSGVYFCASSSQQYNEQFFGPGTRLTVL.